The source of this T cell receptor beta chain is a study of cytomegalovirus exposure and HLA in healthy donors. Primers for the PCR totalled 60 Vbeta and 13 Jbeta. In the original processing: In a later analysis, of some 80 million unique beta chains, roughly 9.9 million appeared in at least two donors. Some clones are missing from TCRdb's copy, which holds only in-frame ones; the method was immunoSEQ multiplex PCR. V and J calls and clone size are as listed in that table; D and trimming were resolved from the DNA. The sample table includes over 120,000 clones. Study-wide findings and caveats: Whilst most TCR sequences proved rare, a subset of public TCRs occurred across many donors. Because they were indistinguishable, some V segments, including TRBV6-2 and TRBV6-3, were excluded. Immune exposure data for these donors was limited to CMV serostatus.

The CDR3 is made up of 16 amino acids. CDR1 LGHNA and CDR2 YSLEER come from the germline V gene. On this clone itself: Its antigen is not identified.

The specimen sequenced was PBMCs. The clonotype was recovered from a male donor in good health and CMV-seronegative. The chain carries TRBV4-3 and TRBJ2-5, with a tentative D call TRBD1 (5 bases). TRBJ2-7 matches the DNA end more closely, so the J call is doubtful. CDR3 residues: CASSQESNPRAYEQYF. The CDR3 nucleotides are TGCGCCAGCAGCCAAGAATCGAATCCCAGGGCCTACGAGCAGTACTTC.